This T cell receptor (beta chain) was identified in a study of T cells after posttransplantation cyclophosphamide. Findings and limits, study-wide: Recipient CMV seropositivity and CMV reactivation strongly tracked TRB clonality. Later blood repertoires were often dominated by clones from the donor CD8+ memory compartment. Tissue-infiltrating T cells from skin or gut overlapped little with blood T cells.

Ten or more counts support this clone. Its target is not known. The protocol was immunoSEQ multiplex PCR, while the TCRdb copy is restricted to in-frame clones and leaves out a portion. Sampling found 30,000 to 35,000 clones, none seen once. Germline V gene lookup returns CDR1 SGHRS and CDR2 YFSETQ. Between the trimmed V and J ends, which lost 0 bases and 1 base, there was a span of 13 bases. The CDR3 is 16 residues long. The chain carries TRBV5-1 and TRBJ1-1; D ambiguous. This receptor was obtained from a woman between 45 and 60 years old in good health and a related stem cell transplant donor. The sample comprised PBMCs. The CDR3, as DNA: TGCGCCAGCAGCTTGGATCGGGGTGTCAGGAACACTGAAGCTTTCTTT. Its protein product is CASSLDRGVRNTEAFF.